These 31 T cell receptor beta chains came from one sample sequenced in a study of blood T cell repertoires in COVID-19. Assay: immunoSEQ multiplex PCR; the TCRdb copy retains only in-frame clones and omits some. Of around 57,000 clones listed, 75% to 90% are singletons. Sequences were obtained from peripheral blood. These receptors were taken from a human donor with active COVID-19. The donor label of this sample is uncertain.

The chain's CDR3 is CASSQFPWTGCEEMLDQPQHF. The DNA of the CDR3 is TGCGCCAGCAGTCAATTCCCCTGGACAGGGTGCGAGGAGATGTTGGATCAGCCCCAGCATTTT. The chain recombines TRBV23-1 with TRBJ1-5; TRBD1 matches 8 bases. TRBV23-1 is an ORF for which the function is uncertain. The CDR3 is made up of 21 amino acids. J gave up 5 bases and V 1 base, and 22 bases lay outside the gene matches.

The chain joins TRBV4-3 to TRBJ2-7; TRBD1 agrees at 8 bases. J lost 1 base, V lost 4 bases, and 6 bases had no gene match. This CDR3 region has 15 residues. Germline lookup yields CDR1 LGHNA and CDR2 YSLEER. The CDR3 coding sequence is TGCGCCAGCAGCCGTACGGGACAGGCTTCCTACGAGCAGTACTTC. It codes for CASSRTGQASYEQYF.

The J gene is TRBJ1-5, the V gene TRBV19; 8 bases map to TRBD1. The CDR3 extends over 15 amino acids. The germline gives CDR1 LNHDA, CDR2 SQIVND (reference sequence). The junction had 5 bases not matched to a gene; V was cut back by 5 bases and J by 2 bases. CDR3 sequence (DNA): TGTGCCAGTAGTGGAACAGGGGGAGGCAATCAGCCCCAGCATTTT. Its protein product is CASSGTGGGNQPQHF.

This chain uses TRBV5-1 with TRBJ1-2; 11 bases agree with TRBD1. This CDR3 is 16 amino acids long. The V gene's germline CDR1 is SGHRS and CDR2 YFSETQ. Unmatched junction bases numbered 11, after V lost 4 bases and J lost 6 bases. This CDR3 reads CASSPGTGGKGDGYTF. For the CDR3, the DNA is TGCGCCAGCAGCCCCGGGACAGGGGGAAAGGGGGATGGCTACACCTTC. The variable domain in full, completed from reference TRBV5-1 and TRBJ1-2, reads KAGVTQTPRYLIKTRGQQVTLSCSPISGHRSVSWYQQTPGQGLQFLFEYFSETQRNKGNFPGRFSGRQFSNSRSEMNVSTLELGDSALYLCASSPGTGGKGDGYTFGSGTRLTVV.

This sequence joins TRBV2 and TRBJ2-2; the match to TRBD2 covers 14 bases. Trimming removed 8 bases from V and 1 base from J; junction bases left unmatched: 6. This CDR3 is 17 amino acids long. Germline CDR1 reads SNHLY; CDR2 reads FYNNEI. This chain's CDR3 is CASSIGTSGGNTGELFF. CDR3 nucleotide sequence: TGTGCCAGCTCCATCGGGACTAGCGGGGGGAACACCGGGGAGCTGTTTTTT.

This clone was seen more than once but under ten times. V is TRBV21-1 and J is TRBJ2-7; the D call TRBD1 from the table was never checked on the DNA. TRBV21-1 is given as a pseudogene. This CDR3 region has 15 residues. The CDR3 nucleotides are TGTGCCAGCAGCAAAGTGGGACATTCCACCTACGAGCAGTACTTC. Encoded protein: CASSKVGHSTYEQYF.

The chain has TRBV6-4 and TRBJ2-3, with 8 bases aligning to TRBD2. After removal of 0 bases from V and 1 base from J, the junction contained 0 bases not matched to a gene. This CDR3 contains 15 residues. Germline V lookup: CDR1 MRHNA, CDR2 SNTAGT. DNA of the CDR3: TGTGCCAGCAGTGACTCTAGCGGGGGCACAGATACGCAGTATTTT. This gives the protein CASSDSSGGTDTQYF.

V and J are TRBV7-2 and TRBJ2-3; D might be TRBD2 (6 bases). This CDR3 spans 16 amino acids. Trimming took 2 bases from V and 6 from J, leaving 18 bases between them. Germline V gene sequence: CDR1 SGHTA, CDR2 FQGNSA. This CDR3 reads CASSLNGGGVGDTQYF. The CDR3 DNA follows: TGTGCCAGCAGCTTAAACGGAGGCGGGGTGGGTGATACGCAGTATTTT.

This rearrangement joins TRBV7-2 to TRBJ1-3, with 10 bases lining up with TRBD1. This CDR3 is 18 amino acids long. V lost 4 bases and J lost 0; bases outside the gene matches: 9. Germline V gene data show CDR1 as SGHTA and CDR2 as FQGNSA. This chain's CDR3 is CASSSSGTGALSGNTIYF. CDR3 nucleotide sequence: TGTGCCAGCAGCTCCTCCGGGACAGGGGCCCTCTCTGGAAACACCATATATTTT.

The genes are TRBV3-1 (or the pseudogene TRBV3-2) and TRBJ2-3, with no clear D. The CDR3 length is 13 residues. In germline, CDR1 is LGHDT, CDR2 YNNKEL (reference sequence). Trimming cost V 0 bases and J 6 bases, with 7 bases left between them. In DNA form, the CDR3 reads TGTGCCAGCAGCCAAGATCCGCGGGATACGCAGTATTTT. Its translation is CASSQDPRDTQYF.

This chain joins TRBV11-2 and TRBJ2-4, with D possibly TRBD2 on 6 matching bases. CDR1 SGHAT and CDR2 FQNNGV come from the germline V gene. V lost 2 bases and J lost 11, with 16 bases in between. There are 14 residues in the CDR3. The CDR3: CASSLSPTRAFQYF. CDR3 sequence (DNA): TGTGCCAGCAGCTTATCCCCGACTAGAGCTTTTCAGTACTTC.

The genes are TRBV7-9 and TRBJ1-3; TRBD1 agrees at 7 bases. V shed 5 bases and J 3 bases; nucleotides not matched to a gene: 7. This CDR3 is 15 amino acids long. Germline V gives CDR1 SEHNR, CDR2 FQNEAQ (reference sequence). The CDR3 is CASSTETGFGNTIYF. In DNA, the CDR3 is TGTGCCAGCAGCACAGAGACAGGGTTTGGAAACACCATATATTTT.

The V and J genes are TRBV7-8 and TRBJ2-5; 13 bases align to TRBD2. J gave up 5 bases and V 4 bases, and 10 bases lay outside the gene matches. CDR3 size: 17 residues. The germline V gene encodes CDR1 SGHVS and CDR2 FQNEAQ. CDR3 nucleotides: TGTGCCAGCAGCTCGGGACTAGCGGGAACACCACTGGAGACCCAGTACTTC. Translating it yields CASSSGLAGTPLETQYF.

The chain carries TRBV18 and TRBJ2-5, with D perhaps TRBD1 (5 bases). CDR3 length equals 17 residues. Germline assignment: CDR1 KGHSH and CDR2 LQKENI. The V end was cut by 1 base, the J end by 2 bases, with 17 bases between. The CDR3 DNA sequence: TGTGCCAGCTCACCACGGGCAGGGTCAATCCTTCAAGAGACCCAGTACTTC. Translation gives CASSPRAGSILQETQYF. Full variable domain (rest looked up from reference TRBV18 and TRBJ2-5): NAGVMQNPRHLVRRRGQEARLRCSPMKGHSHVYWYRQLPEEGLKFMVYLQKENIIDESGMPKERFSAEFPKEGPSILRIQQVVRGDSAAYFCASSPRAGSILQETQYFGPGTRLLVL.

J is TRBJ2-3 and V is TRBV10-1; 7 nucleotides match TRBD2. V was clipped by 2 bases and J by 3 bases; unmatched bases: 5. This CDR3 spans 15 amino acids. Germline V gene lookup returns CDR1 WNHNN and CDR2 SYGVQD (reference sequence). CDR3 sequence: CASSEQRGGTDTQYF. Here the CDR3 DNA reads TGCGCCAGCAGTGAGCAGCGGGGAGGAACAGATACGCAGTATTTT.

The chain combines TRBV27 with TRBJ1-3, with TRBD1 matching over 8 bases. The CDR3 loop spans 14 amino acids. Germline CDR1 reads MNHEY; CDR2 reads SMNVEV (reference sequence). V was clipped by 6 bases and J by 3 bases; unmatched bases: 4. CDR3 sequence: CASRTDRVGNTIYF. CDR3 bases: TGTGCCAGCAGGACGGACAGGGTTGGAAACACCATATATTTT.

CDR3 residues: CASSESPGGGYTF. The CDR3 coding sequence is TGTGCCAGCAGTGAATCCCCAGGAGGTGGCTACACCTTC. J is TRBJ1-2 and V is TRBV25-1, with D uncertain. Germline loops: CDR1 MGHDK, CDR2 SYGVNS. This CDR3 has 13 residues. V dropped 1 base and J dropped 7 bases, with 10 bases sitting between them.

The count of this clone is one. The chain joins TRBV6-5 to TRBJ2-1; TRBD1 might be the D (6 bases). CDR3 length equals 15 residues. The germline V gene has CDR1 MNHEY and CDR2 SVGAGI. V dropped 1 base and J dropped 1 base, with 8 bases sitting between them. The CDR3 coding sequence is TGTGCCAGCAGTTACTACGGGACATCCTACAATGAGCAGTTCTTC. Translated, it gives CASSYYGTSYNEQFF.

The sample holds a few counts of this clone. The chain joins TRBV18 to TRBJ1-4; no firm D call. V shed 5 bases and J shed 3 bases, with 13 bases lying between them. Germline V gene data show CDR1 as KGHSH and CDR2 as LQKENI. The length of the CDR3 is 15 residues. The CDR3 region is CASSAALGANEKLFF. The CDR3 DNA follows: TGTGCCAGCTCAGCAGCTTTGGGAGCTAATGAAAAACTGTTTTTT.

This chain joins TRBV9 and TRBJ1-1; D is undetermined. There are 18 residues in the CDR3. With 2 bases removed from V and 1 base from J, the gap between germline ends came to 21 bases. Germline V CDR1 and CDR2: SGDLS, YYNGEE. This CDR3 is CASSVALGSPWANTEAFF. In nucleotides, the CDR3 is TGTGCCAGCAGCGTGGCCCTCGGCAGTCCGTGGGCGAACACTGAAGCTTTCTTT.

The rearrangement joins TRBV12-3 or TRBV12-4 to TRBJ2-1; D gene unclear. The CDR3 contains 13 residues. The V and J ends lost 3 bases and 8 bases respectively, with 11 bases between them. The CDR3 loop is CASSLGSPYEQFF. CDR3 sequence (DNA): TGTGCCAGCAGTTTGGGCTCCCCCTATGAGCAGTTCTTC.

The chain couples TRBV19 to TRBJ1-2; tentative D call: TRBD1 (6 bases). Deletions cut 4 bases from V and 6 bases from J, with 15 bases between. Germline V gene lookup returns CDR1 LNHDA and CDR2 SQIVND (reference sequence). The CDR3 is 14 residues long. The CDR3 loop is CASSTHREGNGYTF. The CDR3, as DNA: TGTGCCAGTAGTACTCACAGGGAAGGCAATGGCTACACCTTC.

The rearrangement uses TRBV7-9 and TRBJ2-2; D is possibly TRBD1 (6 bases). In germline, CDR1 is SEHNR, CDR2 FQNEAQ (reference sequence). V lost 5 bases, J lost 5 bases, and 15 bases lay in between. The length of the CDR3 is 15 residues. The CDR3 region is CASSPQGHETGELFF. The CDR3 nucleotides read TGTGCCAGCAGCCCACAGGGACACGAGACCGGGGAGCTGTTTTTT.

J is TRBJ2-7 and V is TRBV10-1; tentative D call: TRBD1 (6 bases). V lost 0 bases and J lost 3, with 9 bases in between. This CDR3 contains 14 residues. Germline V gene data show CDR1 as WNHNN and CDR2 as SYGVQD (reference sequence). The CDR3 DNA follows: TGCGCCAGCAGTGAGTCGGCCAGGGGCTACGAGCAGTACTTC. It is translated as CASSESARGYEQYF.

This chain joins TRBV11-2 and TRBJ1-2, with 7 bases fitting TRBD1. Germline V gene sequence: CDR1 SGHAT, CDR2 FQNNGV. J gave up 11 bases and V 5 bases, and 11 bases lay outside the gene matches. The CDR3 has 13 amino acids. This CDR3 is CASSLQRQGAYTF. The CDR3, as DNA: TGTGCCAGCAGCCTCCAACGACAGGGTGCGTACACCTTC.

The genes are TRBV13 and TRBJ2-5, with 7 nucleotides matching TRBD2. This CDR3 is 15 amino acids long. Germline lookup yields CDR1 PRHDT and CDR2 FYEKMQ (reference sequence). After removal of 5 bases from V and 1 base from J, the junction contained 7 bases not matched to a gene. The CDR3 DNA sequence: TGTGCCAGCAGCCTTGGTAGCGGGCCCCAAGAGACCCAGTACTTC. Residues: CASSLGSGPQETQYF.

This chain uses TRBV9 with TRBJ1-3; TRBD1 might be the D (6 bases). From germline, CDR1 is SGDLS and CDR2 YYNGEE. The CDR3 length is 14 residues. Trimming removed 0 bases at V and 2 bases at J, with 6 bases between. The CDR3 region is CASSVGQAGNTIYF. The CDR3 DNA reads as TGTGCCAGCAGCGTAGGACAGGCTGGAAACACCATATATTTT.

J is TRBJ2-1 and V is TRBV6-1; 7 nucleotides line up with TRBD2. There are 15 residues in the CDR3. Trimming took 3 bases from V and 0 from J; bases not matched to a gene: 2. Germline V gives CDR1 MNHNS, CDR2 SASEGT. This CDR3 reads CASSERESSYNEQFF. The CDR3, as DNA: TGTGCCAGCAGTGAGCGGGAGAGCTCCTACAATGAGCAGTTCTTC.

The chain combines TRBV5-4 with TRBJ2-2, with TRBD2 as a possible D gene (6 bases). The ends were cut back, 2 bases at V and 6 bases at J, with 14 bases in the middle. The CDR3 sequence is 15 residues long. Germline lookup yields CDR1 SGHNT and CDR2 YYREEE (reference sequence). The CDR3 bases are TGTGCCAGCAGCTTAGCGGGCGTATCGTCCGGGGAGCTGTTTTTT. Encoded protein: CASSLAGVSSGELFF. The variable domain in full, completed from reference TRBV5-4 and TRBJ2-2, reads ETGVTQSPTHLIKTRGQQVTLRCSSQSGHNTVSWYQQALGQGPQFIFQYYREEENGRGNFPPRFSGLQFPNYSSELNVNALELDDSALYLCASSLAGVSSGELFFGEGSRLTVL.

The V call is TRBV9, the J call TRBJ2-7; TRBD1 aligns across 10 bases. Germline-derived CDR1 and CDR2 are SGDLS and YYNGEE. CDR3 size: 14 residues. V was clipped by 2 bases and J by 2 bases; unmatched bases: 1. The CDR3 DNA follows: TGTGCCAGCAGCGTCGGGACAGGGGCCTACGAGCAGTACTTC. It is translated as CASSVGTGAYEQYF.

The V call is TRBV4-3, the J call TRBJ1-1; D is unclear. Germline V gene data show CDR1 as LGHNA and CDR2 as YSLEER. V gave up 0 bases and J gave up 3 bases, with 11 bases separating them. The CDR3 contains 15 residues. The CDR3 loop is CASSQDSGVYTEAFF. The CDR3 DNA reads TGCGCCAGCAGCCAAGATAGCGGGGTCTACACTGAAGCTTTCTTT.